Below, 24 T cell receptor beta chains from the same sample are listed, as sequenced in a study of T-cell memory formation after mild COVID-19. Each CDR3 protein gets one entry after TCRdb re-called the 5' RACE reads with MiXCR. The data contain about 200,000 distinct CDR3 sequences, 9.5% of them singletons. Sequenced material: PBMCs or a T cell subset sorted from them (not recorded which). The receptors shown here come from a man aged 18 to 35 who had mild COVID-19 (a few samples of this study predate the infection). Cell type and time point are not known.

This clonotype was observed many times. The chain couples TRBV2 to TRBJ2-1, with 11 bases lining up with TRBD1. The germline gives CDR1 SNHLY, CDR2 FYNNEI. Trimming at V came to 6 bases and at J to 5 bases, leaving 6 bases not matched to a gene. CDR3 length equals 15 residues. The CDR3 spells CASRPRDRGNNEQFF. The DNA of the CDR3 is TGTGCCAGCAGACCCCGGGACAGGGGGAACAATGAGCAGTTCTTC.

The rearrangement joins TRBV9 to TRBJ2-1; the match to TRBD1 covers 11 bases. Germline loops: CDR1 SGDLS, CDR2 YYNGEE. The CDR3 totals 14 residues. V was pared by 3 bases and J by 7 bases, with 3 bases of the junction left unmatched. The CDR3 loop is CASSGGQGANEQFF. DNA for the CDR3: TGTGCCAGCAGCGGCGGACAGGGGGCTAATGAGCAGTTCTTC. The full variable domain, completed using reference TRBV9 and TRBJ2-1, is DSGVTQTPKHLITATGQRVTLRCSPRSGDLSVYWYQQSLDQGLQFLIQYYNGEERAKGNILERFSAQQFPDLHSELNLSSLELGDSALYFCASSGGQGANEQFFGPGTRLTVL.

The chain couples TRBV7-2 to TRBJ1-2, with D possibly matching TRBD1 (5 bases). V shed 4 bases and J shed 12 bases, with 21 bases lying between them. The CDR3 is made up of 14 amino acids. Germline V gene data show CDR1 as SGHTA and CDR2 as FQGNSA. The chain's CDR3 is CASSSPGGPRLNTF. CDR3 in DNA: TGTGCCAGCAGCTCCCCCGGGGGACCCAGATTGAACACCTTC.

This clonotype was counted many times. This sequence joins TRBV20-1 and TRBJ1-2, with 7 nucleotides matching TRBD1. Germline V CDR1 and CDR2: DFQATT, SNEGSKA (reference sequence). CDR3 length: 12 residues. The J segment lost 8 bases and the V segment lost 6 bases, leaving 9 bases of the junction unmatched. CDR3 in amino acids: CSARTRGQGYTF. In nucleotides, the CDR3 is TGCAGTGCCCGAACGAGGGGGCAAGGCTACACCTTC.

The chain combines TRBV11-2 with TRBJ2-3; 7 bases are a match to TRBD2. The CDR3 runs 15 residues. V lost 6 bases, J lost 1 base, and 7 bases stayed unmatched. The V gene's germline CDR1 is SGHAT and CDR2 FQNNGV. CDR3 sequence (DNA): TGTGCCAGCAGAACGGCGGGAGAGGGCACAGATACGCAGTATTTT. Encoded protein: CASRTAGEGTDTQYF.

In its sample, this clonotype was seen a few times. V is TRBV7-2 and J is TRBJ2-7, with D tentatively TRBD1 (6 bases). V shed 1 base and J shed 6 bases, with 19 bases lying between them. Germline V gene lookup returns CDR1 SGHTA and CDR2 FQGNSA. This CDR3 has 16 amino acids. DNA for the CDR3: TGTGCCAGCAGCTTAGTTGGGGGCCACAACCCGGCCGAGCAGTACGTC. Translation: CASSLVGGHNPAEQYV.

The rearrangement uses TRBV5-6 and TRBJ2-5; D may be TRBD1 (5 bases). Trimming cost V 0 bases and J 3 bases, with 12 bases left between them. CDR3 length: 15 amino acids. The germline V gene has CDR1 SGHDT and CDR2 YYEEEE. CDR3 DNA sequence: TGTGCCAGCAGCTTGGTCCAGGGTTTGAAAGAGACCCAGTACTTC. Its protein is CASSLVQGLKETQYF.

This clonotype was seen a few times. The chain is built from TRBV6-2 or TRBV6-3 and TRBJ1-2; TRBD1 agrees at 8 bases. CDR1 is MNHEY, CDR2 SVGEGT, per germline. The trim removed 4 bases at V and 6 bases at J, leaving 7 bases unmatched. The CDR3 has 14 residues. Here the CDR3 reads CASSLRQGRNGYTF. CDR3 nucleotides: TGTGCCAGCAGTTTGCGACAGGGGAGGAATGGCTACACCTTC.

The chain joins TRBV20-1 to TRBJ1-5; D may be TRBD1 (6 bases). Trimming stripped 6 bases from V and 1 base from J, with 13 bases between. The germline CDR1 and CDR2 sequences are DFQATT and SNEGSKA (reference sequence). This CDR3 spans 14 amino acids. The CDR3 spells CSASQGTSNQPQHF. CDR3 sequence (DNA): TGCAGTGCCTCACAGGGAACCAGCAATCAGCCCCAGCATTTT.

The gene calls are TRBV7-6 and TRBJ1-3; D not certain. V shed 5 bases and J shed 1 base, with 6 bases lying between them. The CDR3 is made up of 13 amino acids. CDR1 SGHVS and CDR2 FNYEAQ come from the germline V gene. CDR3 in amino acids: CASSPLSGNTIYF. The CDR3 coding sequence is TGTGCCAGCAGCCCCCTATCTGGAAACACCATATATTTT.

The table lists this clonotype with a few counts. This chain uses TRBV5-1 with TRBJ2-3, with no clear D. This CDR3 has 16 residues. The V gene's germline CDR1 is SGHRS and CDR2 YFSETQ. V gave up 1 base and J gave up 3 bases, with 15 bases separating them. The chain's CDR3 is CASSLLPTTTTDTQYF. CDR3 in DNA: TGCGCCAGCAGCTTGCTCCCTACAACCACTACAGATACGCAGTATTTT.

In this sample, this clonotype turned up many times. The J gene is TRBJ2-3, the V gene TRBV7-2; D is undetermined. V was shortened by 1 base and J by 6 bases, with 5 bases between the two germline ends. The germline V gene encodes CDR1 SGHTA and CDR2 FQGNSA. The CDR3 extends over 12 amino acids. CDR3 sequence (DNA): TGTGCCAGCAGCTTAGTAGGGGATACGCAGTATTTT. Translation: CASSLVGDTQYF.

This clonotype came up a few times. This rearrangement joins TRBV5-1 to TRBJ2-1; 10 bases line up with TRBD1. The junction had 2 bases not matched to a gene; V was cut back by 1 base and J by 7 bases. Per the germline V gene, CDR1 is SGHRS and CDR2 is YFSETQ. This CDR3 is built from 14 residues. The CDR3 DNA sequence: TGCGCCAGCAGCTTGAGGGGACAGGGGAATGAGCAGTTCTTC. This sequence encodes CASSLRGQGNEQFF.

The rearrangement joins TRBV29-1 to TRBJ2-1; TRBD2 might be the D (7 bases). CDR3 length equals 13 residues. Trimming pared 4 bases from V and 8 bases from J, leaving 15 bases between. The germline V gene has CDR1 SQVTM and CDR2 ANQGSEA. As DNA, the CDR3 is TGCAGCGTTGTGGGCGGGGGCCTCGATGAGCAGTTCTTC. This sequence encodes CSVVGGGLDEQFF.

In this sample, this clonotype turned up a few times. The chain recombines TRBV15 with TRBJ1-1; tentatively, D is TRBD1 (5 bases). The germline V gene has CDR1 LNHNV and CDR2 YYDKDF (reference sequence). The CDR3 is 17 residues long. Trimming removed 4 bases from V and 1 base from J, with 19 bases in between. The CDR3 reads CATSTRQGGGPNTEAFF. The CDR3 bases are TGTGCCACCAGCACGCGCCAGGGCGGAGGACCGAACACTGAAGCTTTCTTT.

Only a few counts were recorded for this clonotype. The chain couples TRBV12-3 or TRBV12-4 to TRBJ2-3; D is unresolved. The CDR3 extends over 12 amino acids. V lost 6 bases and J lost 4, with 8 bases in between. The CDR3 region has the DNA TGTGCCAGCAGGCGGCATGCAGATACGCAGTATTTT. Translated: CASRRHADTQYF.

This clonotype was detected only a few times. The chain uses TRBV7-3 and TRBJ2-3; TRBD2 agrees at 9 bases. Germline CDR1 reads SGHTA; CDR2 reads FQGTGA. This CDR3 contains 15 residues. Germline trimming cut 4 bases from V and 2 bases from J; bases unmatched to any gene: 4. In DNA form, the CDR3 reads TGTGCCAGCAGCTACGGACTAGCGTTCACAGATACGCAGTATTTT. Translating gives CASSYGLAFTDTQYF.

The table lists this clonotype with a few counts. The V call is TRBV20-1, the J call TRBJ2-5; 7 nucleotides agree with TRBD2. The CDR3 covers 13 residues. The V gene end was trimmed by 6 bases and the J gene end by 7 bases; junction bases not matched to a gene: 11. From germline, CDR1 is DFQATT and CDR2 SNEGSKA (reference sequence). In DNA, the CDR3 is TGCAGTGCCGCGGGGGAGACTCGGGGGACCCAGTACTTC. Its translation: CSAAGETRGTQYF.

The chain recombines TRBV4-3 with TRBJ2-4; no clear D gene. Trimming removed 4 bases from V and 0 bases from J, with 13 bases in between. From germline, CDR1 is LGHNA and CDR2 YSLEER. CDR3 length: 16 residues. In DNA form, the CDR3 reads TGCGCCAGCAGCCCCCACAGTTCAGTAGCCAAAAACATTCAGTACTTC. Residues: CASSPHSSVAKNIQYF.

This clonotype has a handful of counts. Here the CDR3 reads CSARPFSGQTYGYTF. CDR3 DNA sequence: TGCAGTGCTAGACCATTCTCGGGACAGACCTATGGCTACACCTTC. The chain recombines TRBV20-1 with TRBJ1-2; 7 positions match TRBD1. The V gene end was trimmed by 2 bases and the J gene end by 4 bases; junction bases not matched to a gene: 10. Germline CDR1 is DFQATT and CDR2 is SNEGSKA (reference sequence). The CDR3 spans 15 residues.

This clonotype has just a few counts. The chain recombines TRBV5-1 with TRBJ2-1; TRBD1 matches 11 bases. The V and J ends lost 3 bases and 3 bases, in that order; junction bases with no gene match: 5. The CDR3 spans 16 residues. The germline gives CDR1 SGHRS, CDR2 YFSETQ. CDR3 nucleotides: TGCGCCAGCAGCTCCTGGACAGGGGGCAGCTACAATGAGCAGTTCTTC. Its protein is CASSSWTGGSYNEQFF.

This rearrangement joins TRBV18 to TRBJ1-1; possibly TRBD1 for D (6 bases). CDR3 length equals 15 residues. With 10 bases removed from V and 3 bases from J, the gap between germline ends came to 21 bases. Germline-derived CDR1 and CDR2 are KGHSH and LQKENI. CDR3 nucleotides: TGTGCCACCTCGCGTGGGGCAGGGGAGGACACTGAAGCTTTCTTT. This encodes CATSRGAGEDTEAFF. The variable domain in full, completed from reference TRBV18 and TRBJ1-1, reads NAGVMQNPRHLVRRRGQEARLRCSPMKGHSHVYWYRQLPEEGLKFMVYLQKENIIDESGMPKERFSAEFPKEGPSILRIQQVVRGDSAAYFCATSRGAGEDTEAFFGQGTRLTVV.

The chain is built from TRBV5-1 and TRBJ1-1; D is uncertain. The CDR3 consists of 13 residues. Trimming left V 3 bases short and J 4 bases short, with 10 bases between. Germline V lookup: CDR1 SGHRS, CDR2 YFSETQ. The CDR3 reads CASSWGSSTEAFF. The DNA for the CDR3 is TGCGCCAGCAGCTGGGGATCGTCCACTGAAGCTTTCTTT.

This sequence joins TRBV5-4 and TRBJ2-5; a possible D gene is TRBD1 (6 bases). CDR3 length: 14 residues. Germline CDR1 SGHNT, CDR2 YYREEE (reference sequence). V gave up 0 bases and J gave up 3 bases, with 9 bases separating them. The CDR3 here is CASSLGGGKETQYF. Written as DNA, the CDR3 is TGTGCCAGCAGCTTGGGAGGGGGAAAAGAGACCCAGTACTTC.